Listed below are T cell receptor beta chains from one sample, sequenced in a study of cytotoxic CD8 clonotypes in ibrutinib-treated CLL. Clones were read by immunoSEQ multiplex PCR, and TCRdb kept only the in-frame ones, dropping some. This table holds roughly 30,000 clones, more than 75% found once. The sample was PBMCs, taken after 36 months of ibrutinib treatment. The source is a human donor with chronic lymphocytic leukemia. Each CDR3 is given with its conserved first and last residue. D genes are given only for firm matches. A clone size is listed for some rows: how often the clone was seen (once, few, many), or a class if it is expanded.

abundance: .
v_gene: TRBV7-9
d_gene: .
j_gene: TRBJ1-5
CDR3aa: CASSSQGGQPQHF
CDR3nt: TGTGCCAGCAGTTCACAGGGAGGGCAGCCCCAGCATTTT

abundance: .
v_gene: TRBV11-1
d_gene: TRBD2
j_gene: TRBJ2-5
CDR3aa: CASSFGGGQETQYF
CDR3nt: TGTGCCAGCAGCTTCGGCGGGGGACAAGAGACCCAGTACTTC

abundance: once
v_gene: TRBV19
d_gene: .
j_gene: TRBJ1-2
CDR3aa: CASRTNTNYGYTF
CDR3nt: TGTGCCAGTAGGACTAATACTAACTATGGCTACACCTTC

abundance: .
v_gene: TRBV7-6
d_gene: .
j_gene: TRBJ2-7
CDR3aa: CASSRSLGSYEQYF
CDR3nt: TGTGCCAGCAGCCGCTCTTTGGGATCCTACGAGCAGTACTTC

abundance: many
v_gene: TRBV5-1
d_gene: .
j_gene: TRBJ2-3
CDR3aa: CASSKEGGSTDTQYF
CDR3nt: TGCGCCAGCAGCAAGGAGGGGGGTAGTACAGATACGCAGTATTTT

abundance: .
v_gene: TRBV15
d_gene: .
j_gene: TRBJ2-3
CDR3aa: CATSNRLNTDTQYF
CDR3nt: TGTGCCACCAGCAATAGGCTGAACACAGATACGCAGTATTTT

abundance: few
v_gene: TRBV5-5
d_gene: .
j_gene: TRBJ1-5
CDR3aa: CASSSVGWGNQPQHF
CDR3nt: TGTGCCAGCAGCTCCGTTGGTTGGGGCAATCAGCCCCAGCATTTT

abundance: .
v_gene: TRBV5-4
d_gene: .
j_gene: TRBJ2-1
CDR3aa: CASSLNWGEQFF
CDR3nt: TGTGCCAGCAGCCTTAACTGGGGTGAGCAGTTCTTC

abundance: .
v_gene: TRBV7-9
d_gene: TRBD2
j_gene: TRBJ2-2
CDR3aa: CATERGPNTGELFF
CDR3nt: TGTGCCACCGAGCGGGGGCCGAACACCGGGGAGCTGTTTTTT

abundance: few
v_gene: TRBV30
d_gene: .
j_gene: TRBJ1-3
CDR3aa: CAWIVGNSGNTIYF
CDR3nt: TGTGCCTGGATTGTGGGGAACTCTGGAAACACCATATATTTT

abundance: few
v_gene: TRBV11-2
d_gene: .
j_gene: TRBJ1-5
CDR3aa: CASSLEAGYQPQHF
CDR3nt: TGTGCCAGCAGCTTAGAGGCAGGTTATCAGCCCCAGCATTTT

abundance: few
v_gene: TRBV10-3
d_gene: TRBD1
j_gene: TRBJ1-1
CDR3aa: CAISTPGQGYTEAFF
CDR3nt: TGTGCCATCAGTACTCCGGGACAGGGGTACACTGAAGCTTTCTTT

abundance: .
v_gene: TRBV7-3
d_gene: .
j_gene: TRBJ2-2
CDR3aa: CASSFGLGESGELFF
CDR3nt: TGTGCCAGCAGCTTCGGGTTAGGTGAATCCGGGGAGCTGTTTTTT

abundance: few
v_gene: TRBV4-2
d_gene: TRBD1
j_gene: TRBJ2-7
CDR3aa: CASSQEGMQGQGDEQYF
CDR3nt: TGTGCCAGCAGCCAAGAGGGAATGCAGGGACAGGGGGACGAGCAGTACTTC

abundance: once
v_gene: TRBV7-9
d_gene: .
j_gene: TRBJ2-7
CDR3aa: CASSSQGLMNEQYF
CDR3nt: TGTGCCAGCAGCTCACAGGGTTTAATGAATGAGCAGTACTTC

abundance: .
v_gene: TRBV7-9
d_gene: TRBD1
j_gene: TRBJ1-2
CDR3aa: CASSSRGSDSNYGYTF
CDR3nt: TGTGCCAGCAGCTCCAGGGGGAGTGACAGTAACTATGGCTACACCTTC

abundance: .
v_gene: TRBV9
d_gene: .
j_gene: TRBJ2-3
CDR3aa: CASSAKGGRVDTQYF
CDR3nt: TGTGCCAGCAGCGCAAAGGGGGGGCGTGTAGATACGCAGTATTTT